This TCR beta chain was identified in a study of blood T cell repertoires in COVID-19. Study at large: The United States, Italy and Spain were the sources of the acute and convalescent COVID-19 samples. From T cells, B-cell-depleted T cells, or PBMCs came the material, which was cDNA or gDNA.

Original handling: Reference gene primer amplification gave nucleated cell count estimates. The protocol was immunoSEQ multiplex PCR, while the TCRdb copy is restricted to in-frame clones and leaves out a portion. From that table come the V and J calls and clone size; the DNA was used to work out D and trimming. Among about 140,000 clones listed, 84% were seen once. This CDR3 has 14 amino acids. V dropped 5 bases and J dropped 3 bases, with 16 bases sitting between them. CDR1 and CDR2 from the germline V gene are GTSNPN and SVGIG (reference sequence). Participant reports of clinical history set cohort assignment.

Sequenced input: PBMCs or T cells enriched from blood (not recorded which). V usage is TRBV30 and J usage is TRBJ1-2; the D gene is possibly TRBD1 (6 bases). This TCR was recovered from a man aged 40-55 years with acute COVID-19. The CDR3 is CAWVGGREDYGYTF. CDR3 coding DNA: TGTGCCTGGGTTGGGGGCAGGGAAGACTATGGCTACACCTTC.